This TCR beta chain was retrieved from a study of T cells in Graves' hyperthyroidism and ophthalmopathy. General study points: Ophthalmopathy cases were set apart from stable hyperthyroidism by a 13 V-J model.

Comment on this clonotype: What it binds is unknown.

Aged 18 to 65, the patients had hyperthyroidism that was newly diagnosed and had lasted under 2 months. Orbital computed tomography and thyroid ultrasound, together with serum TRAb and thyroxine and clinical symptoms, were used for diagnoses. It was RNA transcripts that yielded the amplified TCR beta CDR3 regions. An initial round of RT-PCR targeting the TCR CDR3 relied on the HTBI primer set. One entry per CDR3 protein results from TCRdb running MiXCR on the multiplex PCR reads. Here the sample spans just over 550,000 distinct CDR3 sequences, approximately 44% being singletons. The CDR3 sequence is 16 residues long. With 3 bases clipped from V and 2 bases from J, the junction kept 4 bases outside the gene matches.

Sequencing input: peripheral blood or thyroid tissue (not recorded which). The genes are TRBV12-3 or TRBV12-4 and TRBJ2-5; 12 bases fit TRBD2. This TCR was sampled from a woman aged 18-29 years with Graves' hyperthyroidism. The CDR3 is CASSFPTSGGQETQYF. CDR3 nucleotide sequence: TGTGCCAGCAGTTTCCCGACTAGCGGGGGACAAGAGACCCAGTACTTC.